The table lists the clone carrying this T cell receptor (beta chain) with a few counts. The entry originates in a study of patients and donors after allogeneic stem cell transplantation. Germline lookup yields CDR1 MNHEY and CDR2 SVGAGI. This CDR3 spans 12 amino acids. The ends lost 6 bases at V and 11 bases at J; junction bases unmatched: 8. TCRdb reprocessed the RT-PCR reads via MiXCR and lists one record per CDR3 protein. The table includes roughly 940,000 distinct CDR3 sequences, approximately 19% detected once. This sequence originates from a human donor who was either an allogeneic HSCT recipient or a stem cell or donor lymphocyte infusion donor (not recorded which). It is not recorded whose cells these are; they may come from a transplant donor. The sequenced material came from blood, either unsorted or a sorted T cell fraction (not recorded which). This rearrangement joins TRBV6-5 to TRBJ2-5, with 8 nucleotides matching TRBD1. The CDR3 region is CASSQATGVQYF. CDR3 DNA sequence: TGTGCCAGCAGCCAAGCGACAGGGGTTCAGTACTTC.